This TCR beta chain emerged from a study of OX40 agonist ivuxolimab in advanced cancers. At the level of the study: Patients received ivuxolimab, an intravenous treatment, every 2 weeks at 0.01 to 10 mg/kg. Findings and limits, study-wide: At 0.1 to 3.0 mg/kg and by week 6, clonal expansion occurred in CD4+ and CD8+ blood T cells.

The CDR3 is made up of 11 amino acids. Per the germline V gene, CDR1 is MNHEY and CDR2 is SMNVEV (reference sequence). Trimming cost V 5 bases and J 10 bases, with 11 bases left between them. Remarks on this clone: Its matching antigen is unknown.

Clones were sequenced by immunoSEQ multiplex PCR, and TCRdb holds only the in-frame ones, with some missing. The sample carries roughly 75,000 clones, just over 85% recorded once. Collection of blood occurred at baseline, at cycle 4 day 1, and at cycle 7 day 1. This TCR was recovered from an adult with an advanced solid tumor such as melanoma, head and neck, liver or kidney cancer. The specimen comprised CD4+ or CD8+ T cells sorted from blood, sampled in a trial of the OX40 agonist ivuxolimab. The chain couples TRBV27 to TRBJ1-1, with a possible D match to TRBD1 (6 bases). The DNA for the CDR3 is TGTGCCAGCAGTACAGGGTTTAGAGCTTTCTTT. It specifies CASSTGFRAFF.